One sample yielded the 27 T cell receptor beta chains listed below, sequenced in a study of blood T cell repertoires in COVID-19. The table came from immunoSEQ multiplex PCR; TCRdb's copy has only in-frame clones and leaves some out. In the table there are under 300,000 clones, 70% to 90% of which are singletons. Specimen: peripheral blood. These receptors all come from a man aged 18 to 29 with active or convalescent COVID-19.

Regarding this clone: The junction does not match germline at one end; this may be a read error. The chain carries TRBV10-3 and TRBJ1-5, with D perhaps matching TRBD1 (5 bases). This CDR3 comprises 13 residues. Germline V gene data show CDR1 as ENHRY and CDR2 as SYGVKD. CDR3 residues: CAIGDRLNQPQHF. The CDR3 DNA reads as TGTGCCATCGGTGACAGATTAAATCAGCCCCAGCATTTT.

In its sample, this clone was seen a few times. The CDR3 here is CASSQVWLAGGLGGEQFF. The CDR3 DNA reads as TGCGCCAGCAGCCAAGTATGGCTAGCGGGAGGTCTGGGCGGTGAGCAGTTCTTC. The rearrangement joins TRBV4-3 to TRBJ2-1; 11 nucleotides agree with TRBD2. Germline values: CDR1 LGHNA, CDR2 YSLEER. J gave up 9 bases and V 1 base, and 14 bases lay outside the gene matches. CDR3 length: 18 amino acids.

This clone was counted at least ten times. V gene TRBV25-1 combines with J gene TRBJ1-6; D call uncertain. In germline, CDR1 is MGHDK, CDR2 SYGVNS. The CDR3 loop spans 15 amino acids. Deletions cut 4 bases from V and 8 bases from J, with 15 bases between. CDR3 sequence (DNA): TGTGCCAGCAGTGCAGAAAGCCAGGTGGATTCACCCCTCCACTTT. This gives the protein CASSAESQVDSPLHF.

The rearrangement joins TRBV7-9 to TRBJ2-7, with TRBD1 identical over 7 bases. Germline CDR1 is SEHNR and CDR2 is FQNEAQ (reference sequence). There are 14 residues in the CDR3. The J segment lost 2 bases and the V segment lost 5 bases, leaving 6 bases of the junction unmatched. This CDR3 is CASSVGQVAYEQYF. The CDR3 DNA sequence: TGTGCCAGCAGCGTAGGACAGGTTGCCTACGAGCAGTACTTC.

The V and J genes are TRBV24-1 and TRBJ2-1; 8 nucleotides align to TRBD2. In germline, CDR1 is KGHDR, CDR2 SFDVKD. The trim removed 5 bases at V and 8 bases at J, leaving 7 bases unmatched. The CDR3 is 14 residues long. CDR3 DNA sequence: TGTGCCACCAGTGCCAGCGGGAGTATGTATGAGCAGTTCTTC. Translation: CATSASGSMYEQFF.

CDR3 sequence (DNA): TGCGCCAGCAGATCTTTGGAGGGAGGTGGAAACACCATATATTTT. This gives the protein CASRSLEGGGNTIYF. The gene calls are TRBV5-1 and TRBJ1-3; D uncertain. This CDR3 has 15 amino acids. Germline V CDR1 and CDR2: SGHRS, YFSETQ. Trimming removed 5 bases at V and 3 bases at J, with 15 bases between. Full variable domain (missing parts from reference TRBV5-1 and TRBJ1-3): KAGVTQTPRYLIKTRGQQVTLSCSPISGHRSVSWYQQTPGQGLQFLFEYFSETQRNKGNFPGRFSGRQFSNSRSEMNVSTLELGDSALYLCASRSLEGGGNTIYFGEGSWLTVV.

The J gene is TRBJ2-1, the V gene TRBV5-4, with TRBD1 matching over 9 bases. Germline V CDR1 and CDR2: SGHNT, YYREEE (reference sequence). The CDR3 spans 14 residues. V lost 4 bases to trimming and J lost 6 bases; unmatched junction nucleotides: 5. CDR3: CASSPQTGGNEQFF. The CDR3 nucleotides are TGTGCCAGCAGCCCCCAGACAGGGGGCAATGAGCAGTTCTTC.

The rearrangement joins TRBV5-1 to TRBJ2-1; a possible D gene is TRBD2 (6 bases). Germline V gene lookup returns CDR1 SGHRS and CDR2 YFSETQ. The V gene lost 4 bases and the J gene lost 0 bases, with 11 bases spanning the gap. The CDR3 is 15 amino acids. The DNA for the CDR3 is TGCGCCAGCAGCCCAGTGGGGGGCTCCTACAATGAGCAGTTCTTC. Amino acid sequence: CASSPVGGSYNEQFF.

In the case of this clone: In the same sample, other DNA sequences code for this CDR3. The rearrangement uses TRBV11-3 and TRBJ2-7; 9 bases agree with TRBD1. The CDR3 contains 13 residues. CDR1 and CDR2 from the germline V gene are SGHNT and YENEEA. The junction had 3 bases not matched to a gene; V was cut back by 4 bases and J by 5 bases. The CDR3 reads CASSWGQGDEQYF. The CDR3 DNA reads as TGTGCCAGCAGCTGGGGACAGGGAGACGAGCAGTACTTC.

This chain uses TRBV21-1 with TRBJ2-7; the table's D call, TRBD1, has no DNA check behind it. TRBV21-1 is marked as a pseudogene. The CDR3 length is 17 residues. This CDR3 is CASSTRGRRSSSYEQYF. In DNA, the CDR3 is TGTGCCAGCAGCACAAGGGGGAGACGCTCGAGCTCCTACGAGCAGTACTTC.

The J gene is TRBJ2-1, the V gene TRBV6-4; no firm D call. Germline-derived CDR1 and CDR2 are MRHNA and SNTAGT. The length of the CDR3 is 16 residues. V was clipped by 3 bases and J by 0 bases, with 12 bases between them. CDR3 DNA: TGTGCCAGCAGTGAACGATACCCGAGCTCCTACAATGAGCAGTTCTTC. Residues: CASSERYPSSYNEQFF.

The sample holds a few counts of this clone. The chain has TRBV29-1 and TRBJ2-7, with unresolved D. Trimming pared 4 bases from V and 1 base from J, leaving 11 bases between. Germline CDR1 SQVTM, CDR2 ANQGSEA. CDR3 length equals 13 residues. CDR3 nucleotide sequence: TGCAGCGTTGGGAACAGCTTTTCCTACGAGCAGTACTTC. It codes for CSVGNSFSYEQYF.

The J gene is TRBJ2-1, the V gene TRBV5-1, with D tentatively TRBD2 (5 bases). The germline gives CDR1 SGHRS, CDR2 YFSETQ. This CDR3 has 13 amino acids. Trimming removed 5 bases from V and 7 bases from J, with 13 bases in between. The DNA of the CDR3 is TGCGCCAGCAGACCAGGTTCGGGGAATGAGCAGTTCTTC. Its protein is CASRPGSGNEQFF.

The chain's CDR3 is CASSVAGGSNEQFF. CDR3 DNA sequence: TGTGCCAGCAGCGTTGCGGGGGGGAGCAATGAGCAGTTCTTC. The V and J genes are TRBV9 and TRBJ2-1; TRBD2 agrees at 9 bases. The CDR3 is 14 amino acids. V shed 2 bases, J shed 6 bases, and the junction held 3 bases outside the gene matches. CDR1 and CDR2 (germline): SGDLS, YYNGEE.

The chain uses TRBV7-6 and TRBJ2-7; TRBD1 aligns across 12 bases. Germline V gives CDR1 SGHVS, CDR2 FNYEAQ. The CDR3 covers 15 residues. V shed 5 bases, J shed 3 bases, and the junction held 5 bases outside the gene matches. The CDR3, as DNA: TGTGCCAGCAGCGACCGGGACAGGGGGCACTACGAGCAGTACTTC. Encoded protein: CASSDRDRGHYEQYF.

The rearrangement joins TRBV6-5 to TRBJ2-3; D is perhaps TRBD2 (5 bases). V was cut by 5 bases and J by 6 bases, with 12 bases left in between. CDR3 size: 13 residues. Germline values: CDR1 MNHEY, CDR2 SVGAGI. CDR3 sequence: CASSKRRWDTQYF. For the CDR3, the DNA is TGTGCCAGCAGTAAACGGAGGTGGGATACGCAGTATTTT.

The chain employs TRBV9 and TRBJ1-2, with 9 bases that match TRBD1. Germline V gene sequence: CDR1 SGDLS, CDR2 YYNGEE. This CDR3 has 15 residues. V lost 3 bases and J lost 4; bases outside the gene matches: 7. The CDR3 sequence: CASSEWGQGAYGYTF. The CDR3 coding sequence is TGTGCCAGCAGCGAGTGGGGACAGGGTGCCTATGGCTACACCTTC.

On this clone: Relative to the germline gene, one junction end is altered; a read error may explain this. The chain is built from TRBV12-3 or TRBV12-4 and TRBJ1-5; tentatively, D is TRBD1 (5 bases). The CDR3 totals 13 residues. CDR3 sequence (DNA): TGTGCCAGCTGTTTGACCGCGGGGGGGGCCCAGCATTTT. Amino acid sequence: CASCLTAGGAQHF.

V is TRBV9 and J is TRBJ2-1; D call uncertain. This CDR3 contains 15 residues. V shed 0 bases and J shed 0 bases, with 7 bases lying between them. Germline CDR1 and CDR2: SGDLS and YYNGEE. Written as DNA, the CDR3 is TGTGCCAGCAGCGTAGGTGAGAGCTCCTACAATGAGCAGTTCTTC. Its translation: CASSVGESSYNEQFF.

V gene TRBV28 combines with J gene TRBJ2-3; D not resolved. Trimming left V 2 bases short and J 3 bases short, with 18 bases between. CDR1 is MDHEN and CDR2 is SYDVKM in the germline V gene. The CDR3 is 17 residues long. The CDR3 spells CASSLNRNPARTDTQYF. CDR3 nucleotides: TGTGCCAGCAGTTTAAACCGAAACCCCGCCAGAACAGATACGCAGTATTTT.

The J gene is TRBJ2-3, the V gene TRBV7-9; a weak D match, TRBD2 (5 bases). The germline V and J ends were trimmed by 5 bases and 6 bases, with 6 bases remaining between them. The germline CDR1 and CDR2 sequences are SEHNR and FQNEAQ (reference sequence). This CDR3 is 11 amino acids long. In DNA form, the CDR3 reads TGTGCCAGCAGCCGGGGTGATACGCAGTATTTT. It translates to CASSRGDTQYF.

The rearrangement links TRBV5-1 to TRBJ2-3, with D tentatively TRBD1 (5 bases). V was shortened by 4 bases and J by 6 bases, with 12 bases between the two germline ends. There are 13 residues in the CDR3. CDR1 SGHRS and CDR2 YFSETQ come from the germline V gene. In DNA, the CDR3 is TGCGCCAGCAGCCCCGAGACAGTTGATACGCAGTATTTT. Translating it yields CASSPETVDTQYF.

Concerning this clone itself: One junction end does not reproduce the germline sequence, and a read error may be involved. This chain's CDR3 is CASTLEPGMNTEAFF. The CDR3 bases are TGTGCCAGCACCTTAGAACCGGGAATGAACACTGAAGCTTTCTTT. This chain links TRBV7-2 with TRBJ1-1; no clear D gene. CDR1 and CDR2 (germline): SGHTA, FQGNSA. This CDR3 region has 15 residues.

The chain uses TRBV7-9 and TRBJ1-4, with D unclear. This CDR3 has 12 residues. Per the germline V gene, CDR1 is SEHNR and CDR2 is FQNEAQ (reference sequence). The germline V and J ends were trimmed by 4 bases and 8 bases, with 8 bases remaining between them. The CDR3 here is CASSYGGEKLFF. The CDR3 nucleotides read TGTGCCAGCAGCTACGGAGGGGAAAAACTGTTTTTT.

This sequence joins TRBV24-1 and TRBJ1-5; unclear D gene. The germline V gene has CDR1 KGHDR and CDR2 SFDVKD. CDR3 length: 13 residues. Trimming took off 10 bases at V and 3 bases at J, with 12 bases between the two ends. In nucleotides, the CDR3 is TGTGCCACTCAACCCGGGAACAATCAGCCCCAGCATTTT. It is translated as CATQPGNNQPQHF.

The chain joins TRBV9 to TRBJ2-5; tentatively, D is TRBD2 (6 bases). V lost 4 bases and J 6 bases, leaving 19 bases between the germline ends. This CDR3 is built from 15 residues. CDR1 SGDLS and CDR2 YYNGEE come from the germline V gene. In DNA, the CDR3 is TGTGCCAGCAGCCCCTCTTTAGGAGGGGAACAGACCCAGTACTTC. Protein product: CASSPSLGGEQTQYF.

V gene TRBV24-1 combines with J gene TRBJ2-1; 8 bases map to TRBD1. CDR1 and CDR2 from the germline V gene are KGHDR and SFDVKD. The CDR3 sequence is 13 residues long. V shed 1 base, J shed 10 bases, and the junction held 2 bases outside the gene matches. The chain's CDR3 is CATSDFPGGEQFF. CDR3 DNA: TGTGCCACCAGTGATTTCCCAGGGGGCGAGCAGTTCTTC.